This T cell receptor (beta chain) was retrieved from a study of control samples from healthy donors and cancer patients. Clones were sequenced by immunoSEQ multiplex PCR, and TCRdb holds only the in-frame ones, with some missing. The data contain under 150,000 clones, under 95% of them singletons. The CDR3 runs to 13 residues. Trimming removed 5 bases at V and 9 bases at J, with 11 bases between. Germline V gives CDR1 MNHNY, CDR2 SVGAGI (reference sequence). V is TRBV6-6 and J is TRBJ1-6, with D possibly matching TRBD1 (6 bases). Sequencing input: PBMCs. The sequence came from a man aged 50-60 years with head and neck cancer. In DNA form, the CDR3 reads TGTGCCAGCAGTACAGGGACACTTTCACCCCTCCACTTT. It yields the protein CASSTGTLSPLHF.